The 16 T cell receptor beta chains given below trace back to one sample, sequenced in a study of blood T cell repertoires in COVID-19. TCRdb's table, derived via immunoSEQ multiplex PCR, lists solely in-frame clones and lacks some. Of over 100,000 clones listed, around four fifths were seen once; the top ten hold around 10%. Sequencing input: peripheral blood. These receptors were taken from a man aged 35 to 55 with active or convalescent COVID-19.

The V call is TRBV19, the J call TRBJ2-7; possible D gene TRBD1, 6 bases. The CDR3 runs 13 residues. The V end lost 7 bases, the J end lost 0 bases, and 10 bases lay between the germline ends. In germline, CDR1 is LNHDA, CDR2 SQIVND (reference sequence). As DNA, the CDR3 is TGTGCCAGTAAAGACAGGTCCTCCTACGAGCAGTACTTC. It is translated as CASKDRSSYEQYF.

The chain employs TRBV7-2 and TRBJ2-3, with 14 bases lining up with TRBD2. Germline-derived CDR1 and CDR2 are SGHTA and FQGNSA. V lost 5 bases and J lost 3; bases outside the gene matches: 7. The CDR3 spans 17 residues. CDR3: CASSTRLAGGYTDTQYF. CDR3 nucleotide sequence: TGTGCCAGCAGCACAAGACTAGCGGGGGGGTATACAGATACGCAGTATTTT.

The table lists this clone with a few counts. The chain uses TRBV12-3 or TRBV12-4 and TRBJ2-1; 10 bases agree with TRBD2. CDR3 length: 13 amino acids. Trimming took 2 bases from V and 9 from J; bases not matched to a gene: 1. The DNA of the CDR3 is TGTGCCAGCAGTTTATTAGCGGGGGGTGAGCAGTTCTTC. The encoded protein is CASSLLAGGEQFF.

The chain combines TRBV7-2 with TRBJ2-7, with 8 bases lining up with TRBD2. The CDR3 loop spans 16 amino acids. V shed 1 base, J shed 0 bases, and the junction held 5 bases outside the gene matches. Germline CDR1 is SGHTA and CDR2 is FQGNSA. This CDR3 is CASSLGVGGASYEQYF. The CDR3 nucleotides read TGTGCCAGCAGCTTAGGAGTCGGGGGGGCCTCCTACGAGCAGTACTTC.

The genes are TRBV18 and TRBJ2-2, with 15 bases matching TRBD2. The CDR3 covers 17 residues. Germline V gene data show CDR1 as KGHSH and CDR2 as LQKENI. The junction had 2 bases not matched to a gene; V was cut back by 6 bases and J by 0 bases. CDR3 sequence reads: CASSRTSGGANTGELFF. The CDR3, as DNA: TGTGCCAGCTCGCGGACTAGCGGGGGGGCGAACACCGGGGAGCTGTTTTTT.

The rearrangement uses TRBV10-3 and TRBJ1-1, with D possibly TRBD1 on 5 matching bases. The CDR3 runs to 13 residues. V was shortened by 7 bases and J by 5 bases, with 14 bases between the two germline ends. Germline assignment: CDR1 ENHRY and CDR2 SYGVKD. The CDR3 DNA reads as TGTGCCATCAACCCGGGGGGGTGGACTGAAGCTTTCTTT. It specifies CAINPGGWTEAFF.

The rearrangement joins TRBV19 to TRBJ2-2; TRBD1 is a possible D gene (6 bases). Germline V gene lookup returns CDR1 LNHDA and CDR2 SQIVND (reference sequence). The CDR3 has 13 residues. V lost 5 bases, J lost 4 bases, and 8 bases lay in between. The CDR3 sequence is CASSFRGTGELFF. Written as DNA, the CDR3 is TGTGCCAGTAGTTTCAGGGGCACCGGGGAGCTGTTTTTT.

This chain connects TRBV2 to TRBJ1-6; 7 bases line up with TRBD1. V shed 5 bases, J shed 0 bases, and the junction held 4 bases outside the gene matches. The CDR3 is 16 residues long. CDR1 and CDR2 (germline): SNHLY, FYNNEI. CDR3 sequence: CASSFSGGSYNSPLHF. CDR3 sequence (DNA): TGTGCCAGCAGTTTCTCAGGGGGCTCCTATAATTCACCCCTCCACTTT.

This chain connects TRBV12-3 or TRBV12-4 to TRBJ2-5; no reliable D call. The CDR3 extends over 12 amino acids. Trimming removed 3 bases at V and 6 bases at J, with 8 bases between. This chain's CDR3 is CASSFERKTQYF. CDR3 nucleotides: TGTGCCAGCAGTTTTGAGAGGAAGACCCAGTACTTC.

J is TRBJ2-1 and V is TRBV3-1 (or the pseudogene TRBV3-2); 11 nucleotides agree with TRBD2. V shed 0 bases and J 5 bases; nucleotides not matched to a gene: 9. The CDR3 contains 18 residues. Germline lookup yields CDR1 LGHDT and CDR2 YNNKEL (reference sequence). The CDR3 nucleotides are TGTGCCAGCAGCCAAGACTTCTCTAGCGGGGGGCGGGACAATGAGCAGTTCTTC. It is translated as CASSQDFSSGGRDNEQFF.

The chain employs TRBV28 and TRBJ1-3, with a weak D call TRBD1 (6 bases). The V gene's germline CDR1 is MDHEN and CDR2 SYDVKM. The germline V and J ends were trimmed by 5 bases and 0 bases, with 11 bases remaining between them. The CDR3 sequence is 15 residues long. The CDR3 nucleotides are TGTGCCAGCAGTAGGGACACCAGCTCTGGAAACACCATATATTTT. Translating gives CASSRDTSSGNTIYF. The full variable domain, with the rest looked up from reference TRBV28 and TRBJ1-3, is DVKVTQSSRYLVKRTGEKVFLECVQDMDHENMFWYRQDPGLGLRLIYFSYDVKMKEKGDIPEGYSVSREKKERFSLILESASTNQTSMYLCASSRDTSSGNTIYFGEGSWLTVV.

The CDR3 spells CAISKGQIDYGYTF. CDR3 coding DNA: TGTGCCATCAGTAAGGGACAGATTGACTATGGCTACACCTTC. The chain carries TRBV10-3 and TRBJ1-2; TRBD1 aligns across 7 bases. After removal of 5 bases from V and 3 bases from J, the junction contained 6 bases not matched to a gene. Per germline, CDR1 ENHRY and CDR2 SYGVKD. The CDR3 runs to 14 residues.

This chain's CDR3 is CASLRTDTQYF. CDR3 DNA: TGTGCCAGCTTGAGGACAGATACGCAGTATTTT. The chain combines TRBV12-3 or TRBV12-4 with TRBJ2-3, with D unclear. Trimming cost V 8 bases and J 3 bases, with 6 bases left between them. CDR3 length equals 11 residues.

This clone has a handful of counts. The chain is built from TRBV11-3 and TRBJ2-3; D may be TRBD2 (5 bases). V lost 4 bases and J 5 bases, leaving 13 bases between the germline ends. The CDR3 extends over 14 amino acids. Germline V gives CDR1 SGHNT, CDR2 YENEEA. The DNA of the CDR3 is TGTGCCAGCAGCTCTCCCCGGGAACTAGATACGCAGTATTTT. It encodes CASSSPRELDTQYF.

V gene TRBV14 combines with J gene TRBJ1-6; D gene unclear. The CDR3 extends over 14 amino acids. Germline values: CDR1 SGHDN, CDR2 FVKESK. V lost 1 base and J 9 bases, leaving 10 bases between the germline ends. The chain's CDR3 is CASSQVNQISPLHF. CDR3 bases: TGTGCCAGCAGCCAAGTAAATCAGATTTCACCCCTCCACTTT.

The V gene is TRBV29-1, the J gene TRBJ1-1, with 9 nucleotides matching TRBD1. The length of the CDR3 is 13 residues. Unmatched junction bases numbered 0, after V lost 1 base and J lost 3 bases. In germline, CDR1 is SQVTM, CDR2 ANQGSEA. CDR3 region: CSVEGTGDTEAFF. In DNA form, the CDR3 reads TGCAGCGTTGAAGGGACAGGGGACACTGAAGCTTTCTTT.